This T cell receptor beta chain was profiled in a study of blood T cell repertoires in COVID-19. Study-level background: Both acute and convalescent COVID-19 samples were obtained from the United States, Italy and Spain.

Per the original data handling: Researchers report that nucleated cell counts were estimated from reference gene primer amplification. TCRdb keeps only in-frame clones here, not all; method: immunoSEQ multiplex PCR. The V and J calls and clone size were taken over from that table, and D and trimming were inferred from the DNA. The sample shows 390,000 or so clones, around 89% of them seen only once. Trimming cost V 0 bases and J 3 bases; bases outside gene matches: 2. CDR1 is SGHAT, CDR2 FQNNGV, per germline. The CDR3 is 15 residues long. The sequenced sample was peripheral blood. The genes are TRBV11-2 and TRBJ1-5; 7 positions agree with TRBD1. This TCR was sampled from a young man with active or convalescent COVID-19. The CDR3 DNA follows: TGTGCCAGCAGCTTAGACGGACAGGTCAATCAGCCCCAGCATTTT. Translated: CASSLDGQVNQPQHF.